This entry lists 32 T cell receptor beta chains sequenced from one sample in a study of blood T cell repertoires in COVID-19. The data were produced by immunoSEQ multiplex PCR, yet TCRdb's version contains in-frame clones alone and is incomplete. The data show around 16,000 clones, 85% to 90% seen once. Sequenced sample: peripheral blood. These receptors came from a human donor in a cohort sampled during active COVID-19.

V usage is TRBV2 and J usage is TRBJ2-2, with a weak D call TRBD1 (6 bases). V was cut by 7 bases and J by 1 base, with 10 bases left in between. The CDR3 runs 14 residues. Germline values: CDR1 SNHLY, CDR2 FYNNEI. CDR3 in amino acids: CASNPTGNTGELFF. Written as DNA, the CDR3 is TGTGCCAGCAACCCGACAGGGAACACCGGGGAGCTGTTTTTT. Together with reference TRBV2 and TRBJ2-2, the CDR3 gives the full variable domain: EPEVTQTPSHQVTQMGQEVILRCVPISNHLYFYWYRQILGQKVEFLVSFYNNEISEKSEIFDDQFSVERPDGSNFTLKIRSTKLEDSAMYFCASNPTGNTGELFFGEGSRLTVL.

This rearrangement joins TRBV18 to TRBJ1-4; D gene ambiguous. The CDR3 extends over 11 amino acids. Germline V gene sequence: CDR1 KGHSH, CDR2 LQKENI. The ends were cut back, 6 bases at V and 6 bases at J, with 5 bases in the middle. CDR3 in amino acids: CASSPDEKLFF. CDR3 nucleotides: TGTGCCAGCTCCCCCGATGAAAAACTGTTTTTT.

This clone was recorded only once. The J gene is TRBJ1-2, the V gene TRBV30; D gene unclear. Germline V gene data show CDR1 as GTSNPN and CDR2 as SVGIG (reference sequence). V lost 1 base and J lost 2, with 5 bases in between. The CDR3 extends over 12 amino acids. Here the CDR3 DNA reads TGTGCCTGGAGTGGGCAGAACTATGGCTACACCTTC. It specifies CAWSGQNYGYTF.

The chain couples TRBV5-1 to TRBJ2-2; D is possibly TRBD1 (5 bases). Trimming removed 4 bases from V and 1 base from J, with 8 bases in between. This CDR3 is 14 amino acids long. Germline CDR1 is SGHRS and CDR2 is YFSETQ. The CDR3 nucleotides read TGCGCCAGCAGCCCGACAGAGAACACCGGGGAGCTGTTTTTT. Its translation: CASSPTENTGELFF.

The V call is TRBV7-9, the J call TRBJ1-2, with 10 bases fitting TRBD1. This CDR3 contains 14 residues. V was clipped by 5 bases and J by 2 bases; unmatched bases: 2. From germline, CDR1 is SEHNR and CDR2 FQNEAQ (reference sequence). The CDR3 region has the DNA TGTGCCAGCAGCCCGGGACAGGGGAACTATGGCTACACCTTC. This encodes CASSPGQGNYGYTF.

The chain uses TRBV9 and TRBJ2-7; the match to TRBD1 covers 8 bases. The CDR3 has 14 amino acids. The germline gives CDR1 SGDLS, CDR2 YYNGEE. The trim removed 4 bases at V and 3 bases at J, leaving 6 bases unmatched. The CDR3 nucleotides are TGTGCCAGCAGCCAAGGACAGGGTTTCTACGAGCAGTACTTC. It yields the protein CASSQGQGFYEQYF.

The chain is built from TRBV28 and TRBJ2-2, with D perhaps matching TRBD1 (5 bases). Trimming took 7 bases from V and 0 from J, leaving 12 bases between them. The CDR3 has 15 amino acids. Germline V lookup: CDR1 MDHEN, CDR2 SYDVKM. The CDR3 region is CASTTQVANTGELFF. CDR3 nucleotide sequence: TGTGCCAGCACTACACAGGTTGCGAACACCGGGGAGCTGTTTTTT. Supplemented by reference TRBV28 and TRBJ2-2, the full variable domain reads DVKVTQSSRYLVKRTGEKVFLECVQDMDHENMFWYRQDPGLGLRLIYFSYDVKMKEKGDIPEGYSVSREKKERFSLILESASTNQTSMYLCASTTQVANTGELFFGEGSRLTVL.

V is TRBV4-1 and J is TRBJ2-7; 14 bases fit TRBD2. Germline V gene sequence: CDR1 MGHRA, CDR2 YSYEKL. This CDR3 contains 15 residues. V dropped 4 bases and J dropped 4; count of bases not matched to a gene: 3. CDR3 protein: CASSPGLAGVYEQYF. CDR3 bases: TGCGCCAGCAGCCCGGGACTAGCGGGGGTTTACGAGCAGTACTTC.

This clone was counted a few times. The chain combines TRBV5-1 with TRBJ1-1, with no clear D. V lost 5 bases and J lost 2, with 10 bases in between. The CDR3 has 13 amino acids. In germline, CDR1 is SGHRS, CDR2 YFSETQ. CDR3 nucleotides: TGCGCCAGCAGTTATAGGAGTAACACTGAAGCTTTCTTT. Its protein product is CASSYRSNTEAFF.

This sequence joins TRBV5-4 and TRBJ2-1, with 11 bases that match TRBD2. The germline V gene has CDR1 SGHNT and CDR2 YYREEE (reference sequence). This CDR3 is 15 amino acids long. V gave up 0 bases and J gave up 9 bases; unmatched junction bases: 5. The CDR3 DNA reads TGTGCCAGCAGCTTGGGGCTAGCGGGGGGTCGTGAGCAGTTCTTC. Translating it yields CASSLGLAGGREQFF.

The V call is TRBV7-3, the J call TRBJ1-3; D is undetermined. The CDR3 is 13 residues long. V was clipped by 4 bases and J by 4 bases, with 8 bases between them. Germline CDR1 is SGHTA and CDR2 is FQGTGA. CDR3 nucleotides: TGTGCCAGCAGCTCGACTCCCGGAAACACCATATATTTT. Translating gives CASSSTPGNTIYF.

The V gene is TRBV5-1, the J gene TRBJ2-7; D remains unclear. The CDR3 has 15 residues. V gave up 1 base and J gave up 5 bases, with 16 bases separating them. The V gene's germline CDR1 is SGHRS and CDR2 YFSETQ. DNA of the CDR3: TGCGCCAGCAGCTTGAATCCCTCACAAGTCCACGAGCAGTACTTC. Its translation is CASSLNPSQVHEQYF. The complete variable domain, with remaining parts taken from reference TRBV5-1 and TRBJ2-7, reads KAGVTQTPRYLIKTRGQQVTLSCSPISGHRSVSWYQQTPGQGLQFLFEYFSETQRNKGNFPGRFSGRQFSNSRSEMNVSTLELGDSALYLCASSLNPSQVHEQYFGPGTRLTVT.

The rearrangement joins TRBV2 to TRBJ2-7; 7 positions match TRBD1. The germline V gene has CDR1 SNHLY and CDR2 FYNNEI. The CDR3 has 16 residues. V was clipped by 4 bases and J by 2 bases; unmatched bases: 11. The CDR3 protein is CASSGLPDRTPYEQYF. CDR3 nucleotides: TGTGCCAGCAGTGGGCTACCGGACAGGACTCCCTACGAGCAGTACTTC.

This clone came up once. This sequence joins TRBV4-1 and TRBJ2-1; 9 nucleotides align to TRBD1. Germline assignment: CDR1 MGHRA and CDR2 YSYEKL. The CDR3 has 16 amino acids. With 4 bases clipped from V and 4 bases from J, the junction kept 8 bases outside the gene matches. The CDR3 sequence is CASSRAGTGNYNEQFF. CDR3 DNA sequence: TGCGCCAGCAGCCGAGCCGGGACAGGGAATTACAATGAGCAGTTCTTC.

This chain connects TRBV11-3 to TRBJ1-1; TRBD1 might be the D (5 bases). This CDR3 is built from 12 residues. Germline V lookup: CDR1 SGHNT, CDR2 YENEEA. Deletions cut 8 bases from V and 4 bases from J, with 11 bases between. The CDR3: CASLRRGTEAFF. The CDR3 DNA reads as TGTGCCAGCCTTAGGAGGGGCACTGAAGCTTTCTTT. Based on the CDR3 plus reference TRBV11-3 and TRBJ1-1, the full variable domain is EAGVVQSPRYKIIEKKQPVAFWCNPISGHNTLYWYLQNLGQGPELLIRYENEEAVDDSQLPKDRFSAERLKGVDSTLKIQPAELGDSAVYLCASLRRGTEAFFGQGTRLTVV.

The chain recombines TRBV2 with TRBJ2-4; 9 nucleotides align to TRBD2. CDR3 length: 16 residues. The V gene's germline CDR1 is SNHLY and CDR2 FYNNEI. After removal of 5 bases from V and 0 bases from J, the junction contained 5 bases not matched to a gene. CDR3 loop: CASSSSTSGAKNIQYF. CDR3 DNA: TGTGCCAGCAGTTCCTCGACTAGCGGAGCCAAAAACATTCAGTACTTC.

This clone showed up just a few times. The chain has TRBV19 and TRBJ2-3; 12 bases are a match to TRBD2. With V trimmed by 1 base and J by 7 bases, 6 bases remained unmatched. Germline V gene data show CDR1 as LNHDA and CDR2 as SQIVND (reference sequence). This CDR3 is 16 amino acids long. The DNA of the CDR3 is TGTGCCAGTAGTATAGGACTAGCGGGGGACGCCCATACGCAGTATTTT. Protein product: CASSIGLAGDAHTQYF.

The CDR3 DNA reads as TGCGCCAGCAGCCAAAGACTAGGGATATACAATGAGCAGTTCTTC. Translated, it gives CASSQRLGIYNEQFF. The chain carries TRBV23-1 and TRBJ2-1; tentatively, D is TRBD2 (6 bases). Being an ORF, TRBV23-1 has a function that is uncertain. V was shortened by 6 bases and J by 4 bases, with 16 bases between the two germline ends. This CDR3 spans 15 amino acids.

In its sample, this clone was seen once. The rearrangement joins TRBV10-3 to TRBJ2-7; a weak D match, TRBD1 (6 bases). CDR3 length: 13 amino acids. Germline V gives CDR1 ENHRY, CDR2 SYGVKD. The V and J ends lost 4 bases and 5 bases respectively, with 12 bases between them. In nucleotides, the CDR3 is TGTGCCATCAGTGCCAGGGGTCAGGACGAGCAGTACTTC. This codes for CAISARGQDEQYF.

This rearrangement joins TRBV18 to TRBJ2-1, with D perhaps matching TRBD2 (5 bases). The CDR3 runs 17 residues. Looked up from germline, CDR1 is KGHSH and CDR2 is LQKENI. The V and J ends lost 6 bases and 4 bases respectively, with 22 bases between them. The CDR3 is CASSLMEAKPGYNEQFF. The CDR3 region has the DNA TGTGCCAGCTCCCTAATGGAGGCGAAACCGGGGTACAATGAGCAGTTCTTC.

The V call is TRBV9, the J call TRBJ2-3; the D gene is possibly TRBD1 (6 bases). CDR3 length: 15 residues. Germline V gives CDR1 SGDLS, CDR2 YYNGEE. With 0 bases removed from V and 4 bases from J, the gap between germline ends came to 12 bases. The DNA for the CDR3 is TGTGCCAGCAGCGTAGATAGAGGGGGAGCAGATACGCAGTATTTT. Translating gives CASSVDRGGADTQYF.

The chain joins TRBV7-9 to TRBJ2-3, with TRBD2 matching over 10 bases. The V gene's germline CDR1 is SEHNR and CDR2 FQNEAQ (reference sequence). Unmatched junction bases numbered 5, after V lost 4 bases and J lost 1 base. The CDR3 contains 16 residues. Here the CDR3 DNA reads TGTGCCAGCAGCTCCCTCGGACTAGCGGGCACAGATACGCAGTATTTT. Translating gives CASSSLGLAGTDTQYF.

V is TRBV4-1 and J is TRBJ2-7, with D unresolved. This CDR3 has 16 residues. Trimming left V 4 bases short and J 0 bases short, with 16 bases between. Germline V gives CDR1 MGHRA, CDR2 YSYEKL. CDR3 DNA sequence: TGCGCCAGCAGCCCCTCGTTTACGAGCCCCTCCTACGAGCAGTACTTC. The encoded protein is CASSPSFTSPSYEQYF.

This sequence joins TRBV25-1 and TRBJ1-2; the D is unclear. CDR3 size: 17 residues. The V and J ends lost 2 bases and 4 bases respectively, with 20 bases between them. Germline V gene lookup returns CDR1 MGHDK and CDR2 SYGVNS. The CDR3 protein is CASSETSHSSISYGYTF. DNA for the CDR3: TGTGCCAGCAGTGAAACGAGTCACTCCTCTATTTCCTATGGCTACACCTTC.

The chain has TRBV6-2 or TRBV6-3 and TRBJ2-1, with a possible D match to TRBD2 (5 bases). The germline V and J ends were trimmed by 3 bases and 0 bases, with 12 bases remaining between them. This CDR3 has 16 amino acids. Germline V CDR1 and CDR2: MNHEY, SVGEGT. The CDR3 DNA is TGTGCCAGCAGTTATGTCCCGGGGAGCTCCTACAATGAGCAGTTCTTC. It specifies CASSYVPGSSYNEQFF.

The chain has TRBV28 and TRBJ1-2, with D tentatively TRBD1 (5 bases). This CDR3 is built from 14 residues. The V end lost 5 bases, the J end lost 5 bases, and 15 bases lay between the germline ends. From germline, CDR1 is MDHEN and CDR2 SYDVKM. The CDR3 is CASSPPHRGYGYTF. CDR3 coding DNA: TGTGCCAGCAGTCCTCCTCATCGGGGGTATGGCTACACCTTC.

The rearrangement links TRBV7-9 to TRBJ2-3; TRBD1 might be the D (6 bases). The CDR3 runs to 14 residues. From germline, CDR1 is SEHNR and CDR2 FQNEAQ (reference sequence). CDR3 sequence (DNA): TGTGCGACCAACAGGGAGACTAGCACAGATACGCAGTATTTT. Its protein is CATNRETSTDTQYF.

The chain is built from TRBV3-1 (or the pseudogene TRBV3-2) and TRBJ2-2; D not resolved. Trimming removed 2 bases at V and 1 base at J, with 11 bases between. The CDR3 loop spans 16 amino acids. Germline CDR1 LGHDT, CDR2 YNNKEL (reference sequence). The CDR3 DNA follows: TGTGCCAGCAGCCAATTTGCTCGAGAGAACACCGGGGAGCTGTTTTTT. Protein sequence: CASSQFARENTGELFF.

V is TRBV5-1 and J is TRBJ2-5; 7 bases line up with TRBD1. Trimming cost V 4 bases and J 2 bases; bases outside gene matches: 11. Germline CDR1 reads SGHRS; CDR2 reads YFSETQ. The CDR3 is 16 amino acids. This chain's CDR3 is CASSTWGQSMQETQYF. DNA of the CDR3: TGCGCCAGCAGCACTTGGGGACAGTCGATGCAAGAGACCCAGTACTTC.

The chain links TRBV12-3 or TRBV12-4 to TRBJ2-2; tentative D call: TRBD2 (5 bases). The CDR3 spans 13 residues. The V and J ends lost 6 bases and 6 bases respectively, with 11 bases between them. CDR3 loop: CASRLAGSGELFF. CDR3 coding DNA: TGTGCCAGCAGACTTGCGGGTTCCGGGGAGCTGTTTTTT.

The CDR3 nucleotides read TGTGCCAGCAGCTTACTAGCGGGGGTTCCCAATGAGCAGTTCTTC. This translates into CASSLLAGVPNEQFF. The chain couples TRBV7-3 to TRBJ2-1; 10 bases agree with TRBD2. Germline V lookup: CDR1 SGHTA, CDR2 FQGTGA. V lost 2 bases and J lost 6; bases outside the gene matches: 4. The CDR3 is 15 amino acids.

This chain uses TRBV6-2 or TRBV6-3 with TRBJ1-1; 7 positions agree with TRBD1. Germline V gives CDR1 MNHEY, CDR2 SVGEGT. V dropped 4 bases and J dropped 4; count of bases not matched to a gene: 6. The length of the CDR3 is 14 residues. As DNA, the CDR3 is TGTGCCAGCAGTTCCACAGGGGTGAGCACTGAAGCTTTCTTT. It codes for CASSSTGVSTEAFF.